A selection of T cell receptor beta chains follows, all from one sample in a study of a mutant IDH1 vaccine in newly diagnosed glioma. Their antigens remain unidentified. Some clones are missing from TCRdb's copy, which holds only in-frame ones; the method was immunoSEQ multiplex PCR. The profile covers tens of thousands of clones, with over 70% appearing a single time and roughly 5.3% taken by the ten largest. The sequencing here drew on PBMCs, taken from a glioma patient whose treatment included an IDH1 peptide vaccine. The receptors shown here come from a man in his fifties or sixties with glioma. The CDR3 runs from the conserved cysteine through the conserved F or W. D genes are given only for firm matches. Not all rows give a size; the values are once, few, many and, for expanded clones, a class.

TRBJ1-2,NA,TRBV18,few,CASSPPVRSNYGYTF,TGTGCCAGCTCACCACCAGTCAGGTCAAACTATGGCTACACCTTC
TRBJ1-5,TRBD1,TRBV18,NA,CASSQGTGGNSQPQHF,TGTGCCAGCTCACAGGGGACAGGGGGCAACAGTCAGCCCCAGCATTTT
TRBJ1-2,TRBD1,TRBV5-6,NA,CASRPRDRLYGYTF,TGTGCCAGCAGGCCTCGGGACAGGCTCTATGGCTACACCTTC
TRBJ2-3,NA,TRBV19,NA,CASGGYSSTDTQYF,TGTGCCAGTGGGGGATACTCTAGCACAGATACGCAGTATTTT
TRBJ1-6,TRBD1,TRBV5-4,once,CASSLATGGSNSPLHF,TGTGCCAGCAGCTTGGCGACAGGGGGATCAAATTCACCCCTCCACTTT
TRBJ1-1,NA,TRBV6-1,few,CASSELVGAKAAFF,TGTGCCAGCAGTGAATTAGTGGGAGCCAAGGCAGCTTTCTTT
TRBJ1-2,NA,TRBV2,NA,CASRGTGYYGYTF,TGTGCCAGCAGGGGAACAGGGTACTATGGCTACACCTTC
TRBJ2-7,NA,TRBV9,NA,CASSDTGSSYEQYF,TGTGCCAGCAGCGACACAGGATCTTCCTACGAGCAGTACTTC
TRBJ2-5,NA,TRBV4-3,NA,CARWGLQETQYF,TGCGCCAGGTGGGGTTTACAAGAGACCCAGTACTTC
TRBJ1-4,TRBD1,TRBV5-1,few,CASSSDRYNEKLFF,TGCGCCAGCAGCTCGGACAGGTATAATGAAAAACTGTTTTTT
TRBJ2-7,NA,TRBV18,NA,CASSPGRTSYEQYF,TGTGCCAGCTCACCAGGACGGACCTCCTACGAGCAGTACTTC
TRBJ1-4,TRBD1,TRBV5-1,NA,CASSFVSGTDNEKLFF,TGCGCCAGCAGCTTCGTTTCCGGGACAGATAATGAAAAACTGTTTTTT
TRBJ1-1,NA,TRBV19,NA,CASSKSVNTEAFF,TGTGCCAGTAGTAAGTCGGTGAACACTGAAGCTTTCTTT
TRBJ2-7,TRBD2,TRBV7-6,NA,CASSPWAGGAYEQYF,TGTGCCAGCAGTCCTTGGGCGGGGGGTGCCTACGAGCAGTACTTC
TRBJ1-6,NA,TRBV27,NA,CASSFQGNSPLHF,TGTGCCAGCAGTTTTCAGGGTAATTCACCCCTCCACTTT
TRBJ1-1,NA,TRBV7-9,once,CASSNRYTEAFF,TGTGCCAGCAGCAACAGGTACACTGAAGCTTTCTTT
TRBJ2-7,NA,TRBV5-4,NA,CASSLWTIGHYEQYF,TGTGCCAGCAGCTTGTGGACCATCGGGCACTACGAGCAGTACTTC
TRBJ2-1,NA,TRBV15,NA,CATSSMGGRYNEQFF,TGTGCCACCAGCAGCATGGGGGGCCGCTACAATGAGCAGTTCTTC
TRBJ2-1,TRBD2,TRBV28,NA,CASPPRLAGGSSYNEQFF,TGTGCCAGCCCACCCAGACTAGCGGGGGGAAGCTCCTACAATGAGCAGTTCTTC
TRBJ1-5,NA,TRBV6-6,NA,CASSYLIRTSQPQHF,TGTGCCAGCAGTTATTTGATTCGCACTAGTCAGCCCCAGCATTTT
TRBJ2-7,NA,TRBV2,NA,CASSSGTVSYEQYF,TGTGCCAGCAGTTCTGGGACGGTCTCCTACGAGCAGTACTTC
TRBJ2-1,TRBD1,TRBV10-3,NA,CAISKDRGQGEQFF,TGTGCCATCAGTAAGGACAGGGGGCAAGGTGAGCAGTTCTTC
TRBJ1-4,TRBD1,TRBV6-6,NA,CASSTGWTGFNEKLFF,TGTGCCAGCAGTACGGGATGGACAGGGTTTAATGAAAAACTGTTTTTT
TRBJ1-5,TRBD1,TRBV6-5,NA,CASSLRQGRDQPQHF,TGTGCCAGCAGTCTCCGACAGGGTCGTGATCAGCCCCAGCATTTT
TRBJ1-2,NA,TRBV29-1,once,CSVGGSNYGYTF,TGCAGCGTTGGGGGATCCAACTATGGCTACACCTTC
TRBJ1-1,NA,TRBV6-6,few,CASSYPNWATEGEAFF,TGTGCCAGCAGTTACCCCAATTGGGCGACAGAGGGTGAAGCTTTCTTT
TRBJ1-6,TRBD1,TRBV18,NA,CASSPNLAGQGASPLHF,TGTGCCAGCTCACCTAATTTGGCGGGACAGGGTGCCTCACCCCTCCACTTT
TRBJ2-7,NA,TRBV7-9,NA,CASSFTGKYEQYF,TGTGCCAGCAGCTTCACGGGGAAATACGAGCAGTACTTC
TRBJ2-1,TRBD2,TRBV5-1,NA,CASSLNGGGATIDEQFF,TGCGCCAGCAGCTTGAATGGCGGGGGGGCAACGATCGATGAGCAGTTCTTC
TRBJ1-1,TRBD1,TRBV6-4,NA,CASSVSGQSGVAFF,TGTGCCAGCAGTGTTTCGGGACAGTCGGGTGTGGCTTTCTTT
TRBJ2-5,NA,TRBV30,NA,CAWSPPGEETQYF,TGTGCCTGGAGCCCCCCGGGGGAAGAGACCCAGTACTTC
TRBJ1-3,NA,TRBV30,NA,CAWTKPGGGSGNTIYF,TGTGCCTGGACCAAGCCCGGGGGGGGCTCTGGAAACACCATATATTTT
TRBJ2-1,NA,TRBV2,NA,CASKIGEQFF,TGTGCCAGCAAGATCGGTGAGCAGTTCTTC
TRBJ2-2,NA,TRBV4-1,NA,CASRGPRNTGELFF,TGCGCCAGCAGGGGGCCCAGGAACACCGGGGAGCTGTTTTTT
TRBJ2-5,NA,TRBV10-3,NA,CAIRASGETQYF,TGTGCCATCAGGGCCTCGGGAGAGACCCAGTACTTC
TRBJ1-6,NA,TRBV9,few,CASSVVHNSPLHF,TGTGCCAGCAGCGTAGTTCACAATTCACCCCTCCACTTT
TRBJ1-5,NA,TRBV13,NA,CASSLGGPSNQPQHF,TGTGCCAGCAGCTTAGGGGGGCCTAGCAATCAGCCCCAGCATTTT
TRBJ2-1,NA,TRBV11-1,NA,CASSPGTANEQFF,TGTGCCAGCAGCCCTGGGACGGCCAATGAGCAGTTCTTC
TRBJ2-1,NA,TRBV7-2,NA,CASREGVDEQFF,TGTGCCAGCAGGGAGGGGGTTGATGAGCAGTTCTTC
TRBJ2-7,NA,TRBV19,once,CASSGPSPRPEQYF,TGTGCCAGTAGTGGTCCTTCTCCCAGGCCCGAGCAGTACTTC